This TCR beta chain was retrieved from a study of blood T cell repertoires in COVID-19. Across the study: Some COVID-19 samples were acute and others convalescent; all came from the United States, Italy and Spain. Sources were T cells, B-cell-depleted T cells, or PBMCs; the material itself was cDNA or gDNA.

In the authors' workflow: Reference gene primers were amplified, and this amplification served to estimate nucleated cell counts. The data were produced by immunoSEQ multiplex PCR, yet TCRdb's version contains in-frame clones alone and is incomplete. V and J calls and clone size come straight from that table; D and trimming were deduced from the DNA. Seen here are 70,000 to 90,000 clones, about 83% observed once, and the top ten hold around 7.3%. Germline CDR1 SGHRS, CDR2 YFSETQ. CDR3 length: 14 amino acids. V gave up 10 bases and J gave up 3 bases; unmatched junction bases: 11. Sequencing was done on a sample of peripheral blood. The chain has TRBV5-1 and TRBJ1-1; TRBD1 matches at 8 bases. This TCR was sampled from a man aged 45 to 65 with active COVID-19. The CDR3 DNA reads TGCGCCCGCGGACAGGGCGGGGGGGACACTGAAGCTTTCTTT. It specifies CARGQGGGDTEAFF. The full variable domain, with the rest looked up from reference TRBV5-1 and TRBJ1-1, is KAGVTQTPRYLIKTRGQQVTLSCSPISGHRSVSWYQQTPGQGLQFLFEYFSETQRNKGNFPGRFSGRQFSNSRSEMNVSTLELGDSALYLCARGQGGGDTEAFFGQGTRLTVV.